Below, 21 T cell receptor beta chains from the same sample are listed, as sequenced in a study of early T cells in non-severe SARS-CoV-2 infection. TCRdb used MiXCR to reprocess the 5' RACE reads, holding one entry per CDR3 protein. The repertoire consists of 40,000 to 45,000 distinct CDR3 sequences, with 9% to 15% occurring once and the leading ten covering roughly a sixth. Sequencing input: whole blood. The origin of the receptors is an adult who was a healthcare worker with PCR-confirmed SARS-CoV-2 infection or an uninfected control (not recorded which).

In this sample, this clonotype turned up many times. CDR3 in DNA: TGTGCCAGCAGCTTTTCGGGGGTCCCTTACAATGAGCAGTTCTTC. Translation: CASSFSGVPYNEQFF. The gene calls are TRBV5-4 and TRBJ2-1, with a tentative D call TRBD2 (6 bases). Looked up from germline, CDR1 is SGHNT and CDR2 is YYREEE (reference sequence). V was clipped by 2 bases and J by 4 bases, with 13 bases between them. The CDR3 contains 15 residues.

The rearrangement joins TRBV5-1 to TRBJ2-3, with 10 bases aligning to TRBD1. Germline assignment: CDR1 SGHRS and CDR2 YFSETQ. The CDR3 is made up of 16 amino acids. The J segment lost 6 bases and the V segment lost 1 base, leaving 8 bases of the junction unmatched. The CDR3 DNA reads TGCGCCAGCAGCTTGTTAGGGACAGGGGCGGCGGATACGCAGTATTTT. Translated: CASSLLGTGAADTQYF.

This clonotype occurred a few times. The chain is built from TRBV4-1 and TRBJ2-3; no reliable D call. CDR3 size: 14 residues. Trimming removed 3 bases from V and 2 bases from J, with 9 bases in between. Germline-derived CDR1 and CDR2 are MGHRA and YSYEKL. The CDR3 DNA reads as TGCGCCAGCAGCCATACCACCAACACAGATACGCAGTATTTT. This gives the protein CASSHTTNTDTQYF.

The CDR3 spells CASSLDRGKNEKLFF. For the CDR3, the DNA is TGTGCCAGCAGCCTGGACCGGGGCAAAAATGAAAAACTGTTTTTT. The gene calls are TRBV7-2 and TRBJ1-4, with TRBD1 as a possible D gene (5 bases). This CDR3 spans 15 amino acids. Germline values: CDR1 SGHTA, CDR2 FQGNSA. The V gene lost 5 bases and the J gene lost 5 bases, with 15 bases spanning the gap.

There are a few counts of this clonotype. At one of its ends the junction is not consistent with the germline gene, which may arise from a read error. The chain joins TRBV7-7 to TRBJ2-1; 8 positions agree with TRBD1. This CDR3 spans 16 amino acids. Germline V gene sequence: CDR1 SSHAT, CDR2 FNYEAQ (reference sequence). CDR3 protein: CASSLNRGTGSNEQFF. CDR3 DNA sequence: TGTGCTAGCAGCTTAAATAGGGGGACAGGATCCAATGAGCAGTTCTTC.

The CDR3, as DNA: TGCGCCAGCAGCTTGGGCGGGACAGGGTGGCCCTACAATGAGCAGTTCTTC. This sequence encodes CASSLGGTGWPYNEQFF. This chain connects TRBV5-1 to TRBJ2-1, with 9 bases identical to TRBD1. With 0 bases clipped from V and 2 bases from J, the junction kept 6 bases outside the gene matches. The CDR3 has 17 amino acids. Per the germline V gene, CDR1 is SGHRS and CDR2 is YFSETQ. Filled out from reference TRBV5-1 and TRBJ2-1, the complete variable domain reads KAGVTQTPRYLIKTRGQQVTLSCSPISGHRSVSWYQQTPGQGLQFLFEYFSETQRNKGNFPGRFSGRQFSNSRSEMNVSTLELGDSALYLCASSLGGTGWPYNEQFFGPGTRLTVL.

At least ten counts were recorded for this clonotype. The chain links TRBV6-2 or TRBV6-3 to TRBJ2-7; 9 bases fit TRBD2. Trimming removed 4 bases from V and 5 bases from J; junction bases left unmatched: 6. The CDR3 has 14 residues. Per germline, CDR1 MNHEY and CDR2 SVGEGT. The CDR3, as DNA: TGTGCCAGCAGTTGGACTAGCGACCTGGACGAGCAGTACTTC. Protein sequence: CASSWTSDLDEQYF.

This chain joins TRBV7-9 and TRBJ2-2; D is unclear. The CDR3 is made up of 12 amino acids. Germline V gives CDR1 SEHNR, CDR2 FQNEAQ (reference sequence). The ends were cut back, 1 base at V and 8 bases at J, with 5 bases in the middle. CDR3 coding DNA: TGTGCCAGCAGCTTAGACCTGGGGGAGCTGTTTTTT. Translated, it gives CASSLDLGELFF.

The rearrangement links TRBV6-1 to TRBJ1-2; 9 bases agree with TRBD1. The CDR3 runs to 13 residues. CDR1 is MNHNS and CDR2 is SASEGT in the germline V gene. The V and J ends lost 4 bases and 5 bases, in that order; junction bases with no gene match: 2. In nucleotides, the CDR3 is TGTGCCAGCAGTGCCGGGACAGGGTATGGCTACACCTTC. Protein sequence: CASSAGTGYGYTF.

This clonotype was recorded at least ten times. For the CDR3, the DNA is TGTGCCAGCAGCGGACGGACAACTACCTCCTACGAGCAGTACTTC. Translated: CASSGRTTTSYEQYF. This chain connects TRBV11-2 to TRBJ2-7; perhaps TRBD1 as D (5 bases). From germline, CDR1 is SGHAT and CDR2 FQNNGV. The V gene lost 5 bases and the J gene lost 0 bases, with 14 bases spanning the gap. The CDR3 runs to 15 residues.

The V gene is TRBV20-1, the J gene TRBJ1-4; D might be TRBD1 (5 bases). The CDR3 sequence is 16 residues long. Germline-derived CDR1 and CDR2 are DFQATT and SNEGSKA (reference sequence). V lost 0 bases and J lost 0, with 11 bases in between. The CDR3 region is CSARDSGEATNEKLFF. CDR3 bases: TGCAGTGCTAGAGATTCGGGGGAAGCAACTAATGAAAAACTGTTTTTT.

V and J are TRBV9 and TRBJ1-2; D gene uncertain. Deletions cut 3 bases from V and 4 bases from J, with 10 bases between. The CDR3 contains 13 residues. Germline V gene sequence: CDR1 SGDLS, CDR2 YYNGEE. The CDR3 protein is CASSGSSTYGYTF. In DNA, the CDR3 is TGTGCCAGCAGCGGATCAAGTACCTATGGCTACACCTTC.

In this sample, this clonotype turned up a few times. The CDR3 DNA is TGTGCCAGCAGTCCGGTCTACGAGCAGTACTTC. Its translation is CASSPVYEQYF. This chain links TRBV7-8 with TRBJ2-7; D gene ambiguous. The CDR3 length is 11 residues. CDR1 and CDR2 from the germline V gene are SGHVS and FQNEAQ. V was shortened by 6 bases and J by 3 bases, with 6 bases between the two germline ends.

This clonotype was counted many times. The J gene is TRBJ2-7, the V gene TRBV21-1; no DNA check was done on the table's D call, TRBD1. TRBV21-1 constitutes a pseudogene. The CDR3 loop spans 16 amino acids. The CDR3 sequence: CASSNPRDRDSYEQYF. For the CDR3, the DNA is TGTGCCAGCAGCAATCCCCGGGACAGGGACTCCTACGAGCAGTACTTC.

This clonotype was counted at least ten times. This sequence joins TRBV7-2 and TRBJ2-5; 8 bases align to TRBD2. Germline loops: CDR1 SGHTA, CDR2 FQGNSA. After removal of 7 bases from V and 4 bases from J, the junction contained 5 bases not matched to a gene. The CDR3 is 13 residues long. CDR3 in DNA: TGTGCCAGCACTCGCGCGGGGGGAGAGACCCAGTACTTC. Its protein is CASTRAGGETQYF.

Sample share makes this clonotype medium-sized (0.01 to 0.1%). The genes are TRBV6-1 and TRBJ2-7; no clear D gene. Germline CDR1 reads MNHNS; CDR2 reads SASEGT. V lost 3 bases and J 3 bases, leaving 15 bases between the germline ends. The CDR3 sequence is 15 residues long. The CDR3 DNA reads TGTGCCAGCAGTGATATAATAGATAGTGGCTACGAGCAGTACTTC. Its translation is CASSDIIDSGYEQYF.

Details on this clonotype: The CDR3 end shows no conserved phenylalanine or tryptophan, and so a read error is likely. V and J are TRBV12-3 or TRBV12-4 and TRBJ2-4; D unresolved. This CDR3 contains 12 residues. V was pared by 4 bases and J by 6 bases, with 7 bases between. CDR3 amino acids: CASSSRANIQYS. For the CDR3, the DNA is TGTGCCAGCAGTTCTCGGGCAAACATTCAGTACTCC.

The rearrangement uses TRBV5-1 and TRBJ2-7; no firm D call. With 0 bases removed from V and 4 bases from J, the gap between germline ends came to 11 bases. Germline CDR1 is SGHRS and CDR2 is YFSETQ. CDR3 length: 14 amino acids. In DNA form, the CDR3 reads TGCGCCAGCAGCTTGGCCCCAGGAAGGTACGAGCAGTACTTC. It yields the protein CASSLAPGRYEQYF.

This clonotype was recorded many times. The gene calls are TRBV18 and TRBJ2-3; TRBD1 is a possible D gene (5 bases). Trimming stripped 3 bases from V and 0 bases from J, with 19 bases between. The germline V gene encodes CDR1 KGHSH and CDR2 LQKENI. This CDR3 is 18 amino acids long. The CDR3 DNA is TGTGCCAGCTCACCTGGACACAACAGGATCCAAAGCACAGATACGCAGTATTTT. It encodes CASSPGHNRIQSTDTQYF. Supplemented by reference TRBV18 and TRBJ2-3, the full variable domain reads NAGVMQNPRHLVRRRGQEARLRCSPMKGHSHVYWYRQLPEEGLKFMVYLQKENIIDESGMPKERFSAEFPKEGPSILRIQQVVRGDSAAYFCASSPGHNRIQSTDTQYFGPGTRLTVL.

The V gene is TRBV6-2 or TRBV6-3, the J gene TRBJ1-1; TRBD1 matches at 8 bases. The CDR3 is 14 residues long. CDR1 and CDR2 from the germline V gene are MNHEY and SVGEGT. Losses at the gene ends were 2 bases for V and 4 bases for J; bases not matched to a gene: 3. This CDR3 is CASSYNRGGTEAFF. DNA of the CDR3: TGTGCCAGCAGTTACAACAGGGGGGGCACTGAAGCTTTCTTT.

The chain couples TRBV7-2 to TRBJ1-5, with D unclear. The V and J ends lost 0 bases and 4 bases respectively, with 7 bases between them. Germline CDR1 reads SGHTA; CDR2 reads FQGNSA. This CDR3 has 14 amino acids. CDR3 protein: CASSLAEVNQPQHF. As DNA, the CDR3 is TGTGCCAGCAGCTTAGCTGAGGTTAATCAGCCCCAGCATTTT.